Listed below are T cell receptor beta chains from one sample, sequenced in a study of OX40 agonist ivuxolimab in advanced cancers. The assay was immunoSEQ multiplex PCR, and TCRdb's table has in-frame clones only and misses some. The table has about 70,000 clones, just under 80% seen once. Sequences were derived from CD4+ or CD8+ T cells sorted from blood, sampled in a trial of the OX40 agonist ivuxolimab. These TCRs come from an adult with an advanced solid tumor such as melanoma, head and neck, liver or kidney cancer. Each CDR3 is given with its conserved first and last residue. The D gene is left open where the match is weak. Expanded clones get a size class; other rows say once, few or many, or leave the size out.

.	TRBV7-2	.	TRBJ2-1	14	TGTGCCAGCAGCTTTGATGGTCCATACAATGAGCAGTTCTTC	CASSFDGPYNEQFF
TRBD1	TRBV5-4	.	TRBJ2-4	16	TGTGCCAGCAGCTCCCCAGGGGGCTTAGCCAAAAACATTCAGTACTTC	CASSSPGGLAKNIQYF
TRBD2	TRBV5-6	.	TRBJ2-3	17	TGTGCCAGCAGCTCCTGGAGACTAGCGGGAGGGACAGATACGCAGTATTTT	CASSSWRLAGGTDTQYF
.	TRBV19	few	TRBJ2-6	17	TGTGCCAGTAGTATAGGAGTCGGTGCGTCGGGGGCCAACGTCCTGACTTTC	CASSIGVGASGANVLTF
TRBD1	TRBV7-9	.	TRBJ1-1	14	TGTGCCAGCAGCTCCCGACAGGGGTACACTGAAGCTTTCTTT	CASSSRQGYTEAFF
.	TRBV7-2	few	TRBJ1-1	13	TGTGCCAGCCAGAGGGGGATGAACACTGAAGCTTTCTTT	CASQRGMNTEAFF
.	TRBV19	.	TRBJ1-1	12	TGTGCCAGTAGTGGGGAATTGGCTGAAGCTTTCTTT	CASSGELAEAFF
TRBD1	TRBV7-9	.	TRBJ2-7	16	TGTGCCAGCAGCCCAGGGACAGGGGGAGGTTCCTACGAGCAGTACTTC	CASSPGTGGGSYEQYF
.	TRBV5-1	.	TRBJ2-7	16	TGCGCCAGCAGCCCCGATATGGGGACATACTCCTACGAGCAGTACTTC	CASSPDMGTYSYEQYF
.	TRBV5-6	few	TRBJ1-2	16	TGTGCCAGCAGCTTCCCCACTGAAGAAGCTAACTATGGCTACACCTTC	CASSFPTEEANYGYTF
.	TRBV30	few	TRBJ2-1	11	TGTGCCTGGAGTGTAGGGACCGGCCGGTTCTTC	CAWSVGTGRFF
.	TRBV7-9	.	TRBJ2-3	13	TGTGCCAGCAGCGATGGGGGGCGAGATACGCAGTATTTT	CASSDGGRDTQYF
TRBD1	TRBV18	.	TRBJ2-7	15	TGTGCCAGCTCACCGATCCGGGACAGGGCCCAGGAGCAGTACTTC	CASSPIRDRAQEQYF
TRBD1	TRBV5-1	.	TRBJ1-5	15	TGCGCCAGCAGCTATACGGGACAGTCTAATCAGCCCCAGCATTTT	CASSYTGQSNQPQHF
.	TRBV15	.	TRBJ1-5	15	TGTGCCACCAGCAGAGGCCTAATTGGAACTCAGCCCCAGCATTTT	CATSRGLIGTQPQHF
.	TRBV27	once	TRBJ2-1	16	TGTGCCAGCACCTCAAAGGGCGGGGGCACCTACAATGAGCAGTTCTTC	CASTSKGGGTYNEQFF
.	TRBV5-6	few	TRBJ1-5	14	TGTGCCAGCAGCATGGGGAGAGGCAATCAGCCCCAGCATTTT	CASSMGRGNQPQHF